This TCR beta chain was identified in a study of somatic mutations in cytotoxic T cells in rheumatoid arthritis (dated by TCRdb to between 2016 and 2019). For context, the study as a whole: Right after diagnosis and prior to the start of any treatment, about 29 ml EDTA of peripheral blood was drawn from patients. Some V beta antibody-stained T-cell populations were flow-sorted on a FACSAria II or Sony SH800 at nearly 100% purity, and sorted V beta1+ cells also underwent TCRB sequencing. Whether expanded CD8+ T-cell clones in untreated, newly diagnosed rheumatoid arthritis carry somatic mutations was the study question, and clonality was characterized with TCRB deep sequencing. TCRB deep sequencing was performed for under 75 rheumatoid arthritis patients and approximately 18 healthy controls. The median ages of the patient and control groups were essentially identical. General findings and caveats noted by the study authors: In patients, CD8+ clonality rose with age (Spearman r ~ 0.46), which was not the case in healthy controls. The finding that TRBV07 was slightly underrepresented in patients was left unadjusted for multiple comparisons. Several identical CD8+ TCRB sequences were found in both blood and synovial fluid, and in about an eighth of the roughly 60 patients the largest CD8+ clone exceeded 20% of CD8+ cells. CD8+ T-cell clonality did not differ significantly between rheumatoid arthritis patients and age-matched healthy controls. The expanded CD8+ clones had unknown antigen targets, and not appearing in virus-specific databases did not rule out that they were virus-specific.

To note about this clone: Which antigen it targets is not known. No clone much larger than this one lies a single base away; base qualities are absent.

On an AutoMACS, CD4+ and CD8+ cells were isolated via positive magnetic bead selection, and their purity was verified by flow cytometry. Initial screening for clonal expansions relied on flow cytometry with a TCR V beta antibody panel, after which sorted CD8+ fractions underwent TCRB deep sequencing for characterization. Isolation of peripheral blood mononuclear cells was done through Ficoll-Paque PLUS density gradient separation. DNA was extracted from CD4-enriched, CD8-enriched or PBMC samples with Nucleospin Tissue or Tissue XS kits and quantified with a Qubit 2.0 fluorometer. TCRB CDR3 sequencing used the immunoSEQ assay on genomic DNA. On the authors' methods: When patient CD8+ clones exceeding 1% were checked against published virus-specific TCRB sequences, only a few matched. Only productive TCRB rearrangements were included in the analyses. Clonality was expressed as a Shannon entropy-based productive clonality index, with each clone defined by a unique TCRB CDR3 sequence. The template counts of each clone relative to the total templates per sample were used to calculate repertoire overlap between two samples. V-gene usage from TCRB sequencing and V-gene usage measured by flow cytometry were correlated (Spearman r of around 0.6). TCRdb re-hosts the immuneACCESS table, in-frame sequences only. Its copies lack some clones; in the studies checked, an unresolved V gene accounts for under half of them, and the cause for the rest is not known. V, J and clone size are taken as reported in that table, and D and trimming were inferred from the DNA itself. Counted in this sample were approximately 20,000 clones; over 60% of them appeared once. Roughly 28% of the sample is in the top ten clones.

The CDR3, from cysteine to phenylalanine, totals 19 residues. CDR3 DNA only is kept here, 57 bases in frame from base 1. Trimming removed 0 bases from V and 2 bases from J; the gene matches leave 14 bases unexplained. From the germline V gene, CDR1 is SGHDT and CDR2 is YYEEEE. The receptor chain draws on TRBV5-6 and TRBJ2-5; 9 bases in between match TRBD2. Specimen: CD8+ T cells sorted from blood. This TCR was sampled from an adult with rheumatoid arthritis. The CDR3 protein sequence reads: CASSLEGVMAGGNQETQYF. At the DNA level, the sequence is TGTGCCAGCAGCTTGGAGGGGGTTATGGCGGGGGGGAATCAAGAGACCCAGTACTTC.